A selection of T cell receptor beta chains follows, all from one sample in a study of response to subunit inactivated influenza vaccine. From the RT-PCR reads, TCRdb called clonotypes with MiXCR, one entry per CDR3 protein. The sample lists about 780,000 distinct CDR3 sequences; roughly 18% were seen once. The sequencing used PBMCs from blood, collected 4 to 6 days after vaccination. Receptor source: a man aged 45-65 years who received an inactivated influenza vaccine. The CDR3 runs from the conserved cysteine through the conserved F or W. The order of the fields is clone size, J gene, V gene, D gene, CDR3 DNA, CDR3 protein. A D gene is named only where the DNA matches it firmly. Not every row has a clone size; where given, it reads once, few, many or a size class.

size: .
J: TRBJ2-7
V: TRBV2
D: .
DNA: TGTGCCAGCATTCTTGGACTCTACGAGCAGTACTTC
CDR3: CASILGLYEQYF

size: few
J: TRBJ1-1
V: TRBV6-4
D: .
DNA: TGTGCCAGCAGTGACTCGGATAGGAACACTGAAGCTTTCTTT
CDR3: CASSDSDRNTEAFF

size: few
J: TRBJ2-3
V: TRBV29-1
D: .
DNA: TGCAGCGTTGAAGGGACAGCTACATCGGGGGGAGATACGCAGTATTTT
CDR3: CSVEGTATSGGDTQYF

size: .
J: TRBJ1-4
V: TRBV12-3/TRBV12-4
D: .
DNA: TGTGCCAGCAGTTTAGGGGTTGGGCAGGGGATTTTCTCAGCTAATGAAAAACTGTTTTTT
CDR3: CASSLGVGQGIFSANEKLFF

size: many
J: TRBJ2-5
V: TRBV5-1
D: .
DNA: TGCGCCAGCAGCCCGCGGAGGGCAGAGACCCAGTACTTC
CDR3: CASSPRRAETQYF

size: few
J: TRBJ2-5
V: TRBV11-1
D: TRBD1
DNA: TGTGCCAGCACCTCATCCGGGACAGGGAGGATTTATGGAGAGACCCAGTACTTC
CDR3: CASTSSGTGRIYGETQYF

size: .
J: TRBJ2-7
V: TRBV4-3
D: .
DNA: TGCGCCAGCAGCCAAAACACGGGACCGGGGATGGACGAGCAGTACTTC
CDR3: CASSQNTGPGMDEQYF

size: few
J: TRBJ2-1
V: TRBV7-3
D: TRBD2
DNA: TGTGCCAGCAGCCCCCGGACTAGTTCGGGGGGGCAGTTCTTC
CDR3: CASSPRTSSGGQFF

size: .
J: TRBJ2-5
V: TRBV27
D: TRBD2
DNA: TGTGCCAGCAGGATGACTAGCGTACAGACCCAGTACTTC
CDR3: CASRMTSVQTQYF

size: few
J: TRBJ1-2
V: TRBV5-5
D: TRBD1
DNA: TGTGCCAGCAGCTTGAGTGACAGGGTGAGCTATGGCTACACCTTC
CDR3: CASSLSDRVSYGYTF

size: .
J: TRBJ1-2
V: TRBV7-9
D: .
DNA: TGTGCCAGCAGCTCCACGCCCCGGGACCCCAGGCCGAGGGGCTACACCTTC
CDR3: CASSSTPRDPRPRGYTF

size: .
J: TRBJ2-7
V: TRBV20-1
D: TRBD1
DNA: TGCAGTGCTACAGACAGGGGGAGTGGTGACGAGCAGTACTTC
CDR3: CSATDRGSGDEQYF

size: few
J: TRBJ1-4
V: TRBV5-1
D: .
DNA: TGCGCCAGCAGCCCGGGGGGGGCTAATGAAAAACTGTTTTTT
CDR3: CASSPGGANEKLFF

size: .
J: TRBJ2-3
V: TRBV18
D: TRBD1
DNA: TGTGCCAGCTCACCGGCCACAGGGGGCGTCGGCACAGATACGCAGTATTTT
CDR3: CASSPATGGVGTDTQYF

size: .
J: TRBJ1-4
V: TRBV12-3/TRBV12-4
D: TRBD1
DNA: TGTGCCAGCAGAGGGGCAGGGGGCGTGACTAATGAAAAACTGTTTTTT
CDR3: CASRGAGGVTNEKLFF

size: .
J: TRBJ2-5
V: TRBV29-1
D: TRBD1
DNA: TGCAGCGTTGAGCCGTGGGACAGGGGGATAGAGACCCAGTACTTC
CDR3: CSVEPWDRGIETQYF

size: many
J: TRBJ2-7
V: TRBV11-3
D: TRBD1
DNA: TGTGCCAGCAGCTTGACAGGGGACTCCTACGAGCAGTACTTC
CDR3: CASSLTGDSYEQYF

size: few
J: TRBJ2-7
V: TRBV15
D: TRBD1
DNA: TGTGCCACCAGCAGAGATGGTCAGGGGGACGAGCAGTACTTC
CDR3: CATSRDGQGDEQYF

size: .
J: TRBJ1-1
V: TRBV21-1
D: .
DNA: TGTGCCAGCAGCCCCTACCGGGGGCATAACACTGAAGCTTTCTTT
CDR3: CASSPYRGHNTEAFF

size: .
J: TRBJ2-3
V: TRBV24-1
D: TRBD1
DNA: TGTGCCACCAGTCCGAGACAGGGGGCGAGGGATACGCAGTATTTT
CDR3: CATSPRQGARDTQYF

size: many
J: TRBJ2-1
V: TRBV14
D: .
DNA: TGTGCCAGCAGCCAAGCCTCAGGTTACAATGAGCAGTTCTTC
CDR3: CASSQASGYNEQFF

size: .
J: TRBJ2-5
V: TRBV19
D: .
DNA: TGTGCCAGTAGTATGGGCCGGATAAAAGAGACCCAGTACTTC
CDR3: CASSMGRIKETQYF

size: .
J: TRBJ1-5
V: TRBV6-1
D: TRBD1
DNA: TGTGCCAGCAGCCACCGGGACAGGGGAAATCAGCCCCAGCATTTT
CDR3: CASSHRDRGNQPQHF

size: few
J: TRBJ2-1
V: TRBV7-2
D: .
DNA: TGTGCCAGCAGCTTTCTAGCAAATGAGCAGTTCTTC
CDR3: CASSFLANEQFF

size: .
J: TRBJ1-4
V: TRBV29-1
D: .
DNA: TGCAGCGTTGAAATGGGACATCTTAATGAAAAACTGTTTTTT
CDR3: CSVEMGHLNEKLFF

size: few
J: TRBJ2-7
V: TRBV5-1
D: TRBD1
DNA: TGCGCCAGCAGCTTGGAGGGACAGAGTCTAGAGCAGTACTTC
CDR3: CASSLEGQSLEQYF

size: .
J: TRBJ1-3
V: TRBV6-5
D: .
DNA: TGTGCCAGCAGTCTCAGGGGTAACTCTGGAAACACCATATATTTT
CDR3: CASSLRGNSGNTIYF

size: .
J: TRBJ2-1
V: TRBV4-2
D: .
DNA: TGTGCCAGCAGCCGCGGCGGGGCAGGCCATCACAATGAGCAGTTCTTC
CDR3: CASSRGGAGHHNEQFF

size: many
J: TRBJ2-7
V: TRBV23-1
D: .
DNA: TGCGCCAGCAGTCAATCCCTTCAAGGCCCTCCGAAGGAGCAGTACTTC
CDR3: CASSQSLQGPPKEQYF

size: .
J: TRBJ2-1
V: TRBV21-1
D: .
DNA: TGTGCCAGCATCCCGGTTTGGGCGAGGGACAATGAGCAGTTCTTC
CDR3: CASIPVWARDNEQFF

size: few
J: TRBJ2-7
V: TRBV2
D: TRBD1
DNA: TGTGCCAGCTGTCAGGGACAGGGTTTATCCTACGAGCAGTACTTC
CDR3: CASCQGQGLSYEQYF

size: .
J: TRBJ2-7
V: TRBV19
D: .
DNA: TGTGCCAGTAGTGGTGGTTTGCATCGACAGTACTTC
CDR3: CASSGGLHRQYF

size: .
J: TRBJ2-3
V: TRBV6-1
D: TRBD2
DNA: TGTGCCAGCAGCCTAAGCCCCTCTAGCGGGAGAAACCCCGATACGCAGTATTTT
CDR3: CASSLSPSSGRNPDTQYF

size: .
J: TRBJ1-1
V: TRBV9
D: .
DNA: TGTGCCAGCAGCCCCCACCTCTCAGCGGGGAACACTGAAGCTTTCTTT
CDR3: CASSPHLSAGNTEAFF

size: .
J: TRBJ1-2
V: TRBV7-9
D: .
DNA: TGTGCCAGCAGCTTAGATTTCAGGGTCCCCTATGGCTACACCTTC
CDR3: CASSLDFRVPYGYTF

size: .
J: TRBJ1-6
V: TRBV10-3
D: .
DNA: TGTGCCATCAGTGAAAGGGTCGGTAATTCACCCCTCCACTTT
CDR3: CAISERVGNSPLHF

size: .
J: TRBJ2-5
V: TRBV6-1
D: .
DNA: TGTGCCAGCAGTCGCCGCCGGGACATACAAGAGACCCAGTACTTC
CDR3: CASSRRRDIQETQYF

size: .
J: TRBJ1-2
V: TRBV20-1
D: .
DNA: TGCAGTGCTGGCGGACAATCAAACTATGGCTACACCTTC
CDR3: CSAGGQSNYGYTF

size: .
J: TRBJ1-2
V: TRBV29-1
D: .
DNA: TGCAGCGTTGAATGGATGAGGCCGACCGCCTATGGCTACACCTTC
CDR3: CSVEWMRPTAYGYTF

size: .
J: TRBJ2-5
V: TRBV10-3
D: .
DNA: TGTGCCATCAGTGCTTCTGGGACGGGAGAAGAGACCCAGTACTTC
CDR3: CAISASGTGEETQYF

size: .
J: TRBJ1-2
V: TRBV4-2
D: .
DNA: TGTGCCAGCAGCCAAGAACCTGGGGGGCGGGGTCAAAGTGGCTACACCTTC
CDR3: CASSQEPGGRGQSGYTF

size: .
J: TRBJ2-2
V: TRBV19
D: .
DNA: TGTGCCAGTAGTATTGGCCAGAACACCGGGGAGCTGTTTTTT
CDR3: CASSIGQNTGELFF

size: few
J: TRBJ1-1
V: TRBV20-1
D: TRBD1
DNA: TGCAGTGCTCCCCCAGGGGGCCACACTGAAGCTTTCTTT
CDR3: CSAPPGGHTEAFF

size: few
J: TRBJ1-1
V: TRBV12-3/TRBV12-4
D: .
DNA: TGTGCCAGCAGTTTGTTAGGGTTTGGAGCTTTCTTT
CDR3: CASSLLGFGAFF

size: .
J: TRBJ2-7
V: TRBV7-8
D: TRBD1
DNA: TGTGCCAGCAGCCCCCAGACAGGGCGGATAGGCGAGCAGTACTTC
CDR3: CASSPQTGRIGEQYF

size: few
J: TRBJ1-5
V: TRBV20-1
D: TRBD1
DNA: TGCAGCACCGGGACAGGGAGAGATCAGCCCCAGCATTTT
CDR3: CSTGTGRDQPQHF

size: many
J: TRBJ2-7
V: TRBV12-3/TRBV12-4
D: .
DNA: TGTGCCACCATAGGAGATACAGGGGAGCAGTACTTC
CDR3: CATIGDTGEQYF

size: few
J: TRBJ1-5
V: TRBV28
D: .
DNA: TGTGCCAGCAGTTTATACGGGGACCTCAACCCCTCGGGCGGTCAGCCCCAGCATTTT
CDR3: CASSLYGDLNPSGGQPQHF

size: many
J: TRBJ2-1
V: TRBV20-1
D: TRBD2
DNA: TGCAGTGCTAGATCTCCCCGCAGCGGGAGTTCCTACAATGAGCAGTTCTTC
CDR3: CSARSPRSGSSYNEQFF

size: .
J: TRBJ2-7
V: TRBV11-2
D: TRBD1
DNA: TGTGCCAGCAGCTTAGACGCGGGACAGGGGGTCTACGAGCAGTACTTC
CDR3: CASSLDAGQGVYEQYF

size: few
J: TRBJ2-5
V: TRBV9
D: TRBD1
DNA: TGTGCCAGCAGCAAGGGACAGCTTCAAGAGACCCAGTACTTC
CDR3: CASSKGQLQETQYF

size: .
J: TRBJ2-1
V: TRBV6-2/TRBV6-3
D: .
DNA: TGTGCCAGCAGTTACTCTCGGGACGGTGAGCAGTTCTTC
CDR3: CASSYSRDGEQFF

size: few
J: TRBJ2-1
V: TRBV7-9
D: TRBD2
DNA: TGTGCCAGCAGCTTCGGAGCGGGAGTGGGGCAGTTCTTC
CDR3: CASSFGAGVGQFF

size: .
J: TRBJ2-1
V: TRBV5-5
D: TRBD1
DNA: TGTGCCAGCAGCTTGGAAGGACAGGCGAGTAACAATGAGCAGTTCTTC
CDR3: CASSLEGQASNNEQFF

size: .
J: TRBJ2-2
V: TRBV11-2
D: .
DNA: TGTGCCAGCAGCTTTTCGACTAGAACGAACACCGGGGAGCTGTTTTTT
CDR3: CASSFSTRTNTGELFF

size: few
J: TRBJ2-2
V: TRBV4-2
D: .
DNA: TGTGCCAGCAGCCAATTGGGCCCCTGGGGTAGGGCCGGGGAGCTGTTTTTT
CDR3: CASSQLGPWGRAGELFF

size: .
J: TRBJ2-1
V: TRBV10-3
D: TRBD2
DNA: TGTGCCATCAGGGGACTAGCGGACTACAATGAGCAGTTCTTC
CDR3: CAIRGLADYNEQFF

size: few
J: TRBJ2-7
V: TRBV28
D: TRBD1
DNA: TGTGCCAGCAGTTTTGATCCGGGACAGGGCCTCTTCGCCGAGCAGTACTTC
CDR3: CASSFDPGQGLFAEQYF

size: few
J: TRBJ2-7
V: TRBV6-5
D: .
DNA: TGTGCCAGCAGTTCTTCCCCTGACCTGCGGGAGCAGTACTTC
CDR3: CASSSSPDLREQYF